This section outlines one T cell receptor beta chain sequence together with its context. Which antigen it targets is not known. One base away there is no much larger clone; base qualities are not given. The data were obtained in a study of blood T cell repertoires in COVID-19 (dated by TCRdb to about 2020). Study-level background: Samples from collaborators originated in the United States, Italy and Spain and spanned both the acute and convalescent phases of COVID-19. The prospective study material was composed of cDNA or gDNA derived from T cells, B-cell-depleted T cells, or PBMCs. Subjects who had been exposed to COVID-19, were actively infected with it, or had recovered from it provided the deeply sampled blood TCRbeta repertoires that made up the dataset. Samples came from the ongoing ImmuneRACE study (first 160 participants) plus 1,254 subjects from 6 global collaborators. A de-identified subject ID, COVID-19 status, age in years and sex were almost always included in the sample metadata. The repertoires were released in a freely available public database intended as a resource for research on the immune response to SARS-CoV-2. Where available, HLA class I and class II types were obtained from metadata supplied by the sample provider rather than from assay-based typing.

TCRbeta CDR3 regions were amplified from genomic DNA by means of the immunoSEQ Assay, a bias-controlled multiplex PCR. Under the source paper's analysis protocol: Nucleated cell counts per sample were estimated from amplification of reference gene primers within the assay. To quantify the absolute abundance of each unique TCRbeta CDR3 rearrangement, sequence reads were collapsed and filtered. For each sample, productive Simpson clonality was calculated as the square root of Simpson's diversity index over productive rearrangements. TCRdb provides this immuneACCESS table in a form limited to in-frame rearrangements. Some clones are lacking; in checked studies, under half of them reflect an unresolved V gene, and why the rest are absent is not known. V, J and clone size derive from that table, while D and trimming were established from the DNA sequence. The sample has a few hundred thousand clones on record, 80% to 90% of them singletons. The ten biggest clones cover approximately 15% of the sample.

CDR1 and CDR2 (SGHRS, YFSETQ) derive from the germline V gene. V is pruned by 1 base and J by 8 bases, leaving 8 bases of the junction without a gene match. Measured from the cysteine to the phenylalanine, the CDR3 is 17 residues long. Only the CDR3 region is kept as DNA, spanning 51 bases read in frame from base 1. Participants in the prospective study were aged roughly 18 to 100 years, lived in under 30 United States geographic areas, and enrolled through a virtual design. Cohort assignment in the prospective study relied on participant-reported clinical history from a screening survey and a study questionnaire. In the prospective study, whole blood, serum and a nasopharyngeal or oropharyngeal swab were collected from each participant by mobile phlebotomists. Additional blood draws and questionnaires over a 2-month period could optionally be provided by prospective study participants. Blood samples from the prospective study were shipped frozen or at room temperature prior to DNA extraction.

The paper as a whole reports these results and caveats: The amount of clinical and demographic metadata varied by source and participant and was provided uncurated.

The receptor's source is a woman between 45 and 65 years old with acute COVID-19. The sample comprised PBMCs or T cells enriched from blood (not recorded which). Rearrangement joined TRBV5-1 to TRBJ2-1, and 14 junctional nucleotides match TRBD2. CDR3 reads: CASSLQNGLAGGHEQFF. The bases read TGCGCCAGCAGCTTGCAGAACGGACTAGCGGGAGGTCATGAGCAGTTCTTC. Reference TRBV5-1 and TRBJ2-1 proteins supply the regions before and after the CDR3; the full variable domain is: KAGVTQTPRYLIKTRGQQVTLSCSPISGHRSVSWYQQTPGQGLQFLFEYFSETQRNKGNFPGRFSGRQFSNSRSEMNVSTLELGDSALYLCASSLQNGLAGGHEQFFGPGTRLTVL.